The rows below give T cell receptor beta chains drawn from one sample of a study of CD8 T cells in ankylosing spondylitis. From the 5' RACE reads, TCRdb called clonotypes with MiXCR, one entry per CDR3 protein. The sample carries about 220,000 distinct CDR3 sequences, about 6.7% recorded once. Source material: blood, either unsorted or a sorted T cell fraction (not recorded which). All receptors come from a male donor with ankylosing spondylitis. Each CDR3 is given with its conserved first and last residue. Fields, in order: J gene, D gene, clone size, V gene, CDR3 DNA, CDR3 protein. A D gene is named only where the DNA matches it firmly. The listing skips clone size in some rows; elsewhere it reads once, few, many or a size class.

TRBJ2-7 - many TRBV10-3 TGTGCCATCAGCCCCGGGACACTTTACGAGCAGTACTTC CAISPGTLYEQYF
TRBJ2-4 - many TRBV7-2 TGTGCCAGCAGCCACCTCACAGGACCCAAAAACATTCAGTACTTC CASSHLTGPKNIQYF
TRBJ2-2 TRBD1 few TRBV28 TGTGCCAGCAGTTTCCAGGGGGCTGGGAACACCGGGGAGCTGTTTTTT CASSFQGAGNTGELFF
TRBJ2-7 TRBD1 many TRBV28 TGTGCCAGCAGCCGGGACAGATCCTCCTCCGAGCAGTACTTC CASSRDRSSSEQYF
TRBJ2-2 TRBD1 many TRBV28 TGTGCCAGCAGGCTCACCGGGACAGGGGTTTCGGGCACCGGGGAGCTGTTTTTT CASRLTGTGVSGTGELFF
TRBJ2-3 TRBD2 - TRBV2 TGTGCCAGCGTGGGACTAGCGGGGAGATTGGATACGCAGTATTTT CASVGLAGRLDTQYF
TRBJ1-2 TRBD1 many TRBV5-5 TGTGCCAGCAGCTTCGATAGAACAGGGGGCGACGGCTACACCTTC CASSFDRTGGDGYTF
TRBJ2-7 - many TRBV5-1 TGCGCCAGCAGCTTGGGCGGACGTTCCTACGAGCAGTACTTC CASSLGGRSYEQYF
TRBJ2-7 - many TRBV4-1 TGCGCCAGCAGCCAAGATTTGAGGGCAGGGACCTACGAGCAGTACTTC CASSQDLRAGTYEQYF
TRBJ1-3 - many TRBV29-1 TGCAGCGTTTATGTGGCAAAGACTGGAAACACCATATATTTT CSVYVAKTGNTIYF
TRBJ2-3 - many TRBV12-3/TRBV12-4 TGTGCCAGCACCCATCTGGGTGACCCCACAGATACGCAGTATTTT CASTHLGDPTDTQYF
TRBJ2-1 - many TRBV12-3/TRBV12-4 TGTGCCAGCAGTTGGATCGACCTTGGCAATGAGCAGTTCTTC CASSWIDLGNEQFF
TRBJ2-7 - many TRBV4-1 TGCGCCAGCAGCCAAGGTGTTAGTACAGTCTACGAGCAGTACTTC CASSQGVSTVYEQYF
TRBJ2-3 - - TRBV28 TGTGCCAGCAGTTTGTGGAAAGATACGCAGTATTTT CASSLWKDTQYF
TRBJ2-3 - many TRBV29-1 TGCAGCGCCTACGGGGTTAGTGGAACAGATACGCAGTATTTT CSAYGVSGTDTQYF
TRBJ1-4 - few TRBV2 TGTGCCAGCAGCTTGTTGACAGCAACTAATGAAAAACTGTTTTTT CASSLLTATNEKLFF
TRBJ2-4 - many TRBV5-1 TGCGCCAGCAGCTTGGGGAAAAACATTCAGTACTTC CASSLGKNIQYF
TRBJ1-2 - many TRBV12-3/TRBV12-4 TGTGCCAGCAGATTAGGGTATGGCTACACCTTC CASRLGYGYTF
TRBJ2-1 TRBD2 few TRBV27 TGTGCCAGCAGTCCGGGGACTAGCGGGGACAATGAGCAGTTCTTC CASSPGTSGDNEQFF
TRBJ1-2 - many TRBV7-9 TGTGCCAGCAGCACGCCAGGGTCTAATGGTGGCTACACCTTC CASSTPGSNGGYTF
TRBJ2-3 - - TRBV10-3 TGTGCCATCAGTGAGGGTCGCGGGTTCACAGATACGCAGTATTTT CAISEGRGFTDTQYF
TRBJ2-7 - many TRBV27 TGTGCCAGCAGTTTCGGGGAATTCTACGAGCAGTACTTC CASSFGEFYEQYF
TRBJ2-7 - many TRBV27 TGTGCCAGCAGTTTGGAGCACTCCCCCTACGAGCAGTACTTC CASSLEHSPYEQYF
TRBJ2-7 TRBD1 - TRBV6-5 TGTGCCAGCAGTTATACGCAGGGGGCAGACGAGCAGTACTTC CASSYTQGADEQYF
TRBJ2-5 - many TRBV20-1 TGCAGTGCCCCCCTGGGGTCAGAGACCCAGTACTTC CSAPLGSETQYF
TRBJ2-7 - few TRBV5-1 TGCGCCAGCAGCCCCTGGACATCTTCCTACGAGCAGTACTTC CASSPWTSSYEQYF
TRBJ2-7 TRBD2 many TRBV4-3 TGCGCCAGCAGCCAGGATGGGACTAGCGGTTTGCTGGACGAGCAGTACTTC CASSQDGTSGLLDEQYF
TRBJ2-7 TRBD1 many TRBV15 TGTGCCACCAGCAGAGATCTACCCCGGACAGGGGACTCCTACGAGCAGTACTTC CATSRDLPRTGDSYEQYF
TRBJ1-2 TRBD1 few TRBV5-1 TGCGCCAGCAGCTTCGACAGGGGGCGTTTGAATGGCTACACCTTC CASSFDRGRLNGYTF
TRBJ1-2 - many TRBV29-1 TGCAGCGCTCAAGGTGGAAATAACTATGGCTACACCTTC CSAQGGNNYGYTF
TRBJ2-3 TRBD2 many TRBV11-2 TGTGCCAGCAGCCTTCTAGCGGGCCTTATCACAGATACGCAGTATTTT CASSLLAGLITDTQYF
TRBJ2-2 - - TRBV7-9 TGTGCCAGCAGCTTAGTGGGCGGACTCTTCAACACCGGGGAGCTGTTTTTT CASSLVGGLFNTGELFF
TRBJ2-1 TRBD2 few TRBV7-8 TGTGCCAGCAGCTTGGACATCGGGACTAGCGGGACTAATGAGCAGTTCTTC CASSLDIGTSGTNEQFF
TRBJ2-7 TRBD2 many TRBV20-1 TGCAGTGCTTGGGACTACCCCAGCTCCTACGAGCAGTACTTC CSAWDYPSSYEQYF
TRBJ2-1 - many TRBV4-3 TGCGCCAGCAGCCGGGGTTTCAGCTCCTACAATGAGCAGTTCTTC CASSRGFSSYNEQFF
TRBJ1-2 TRBD1 many TRBV20-1 TGCAGTGCTACCCCGCAGGGGGACTATGGCTACACCTTC CSATPQGDYGYTF
TRBJ1-1 TRBD1 many TRBV12-3/TRBV12-4 TGTGCCAGCACCCGGGACAGGGCCACTGAAGCTTTCTTT CASTRDRATEAFF
TRBJ2-1 - many TRBV14 TGTGCCAGCAGCCAAGATTCCCGGAGCTCCTACAATGAGCAGTTCTTC CASSQDSRSSYNEQFF
TRBJ1-1 - many TRBV28 TGTGCCAGCACCCCCGGGTTCGGAGGCACTGAAGCTTTCTTT CASTPGFGGTEAFF
TRBJ1-2 - - TRBV20-1 TGCAGTGCCACCTATGGCTACACCTTC CSATYGYTF
TRBJ2-7 TRBD2 many TRBV12-3/TRBV12-4 TGTGCCAGCAGCCCCGGACTAGCGGGGAGTGAGCAGTACTTC CASSPGLAGSEQYF
TRBJ1-1 - many TRBV6-1 TGTGCCAGCAGTGAAGAGGGGCACTTGAGAACTGAAGCTTTCTTT CASSEEGHLRTEAFF
TRBJ2-2 - - TRBV7-9 TGTGCCAGCAGCTTGGCGGAAGAGGCTGGGGAGCTGTTTTTT CASSLAEEAGELFF
TRBJ1-2 - few TRBV7-6 TGTGCCAGCAGCTTTCGGGACTCTGGCTATGGCTACACCTTC CASSFRDSGYGYTF
TRBJ1-2 - - TRBV6-5 TGTGCCAGCAGTTACAACAACAACTATGGCTACACCTTC CASSYNNNYGYTF
TRBJ2-5 - few TRBV7-8 TGTGCCAGCAGCTTAGCGCAAAAGACCGGACTCGGGGTCGGGGACTTC CASSLAQKTGLGVGDF
TRBJ2-2 TRBD2 many TRBV11-2 TGTGCCAGCAGCCCTCGGGGAGCGGGAGGCTCTTGGGAGCTGTTTTTT CASSPRGAGGSWELFF
TRBJ1-6 - - TRBV20-1 TGCAGTGCTAGCAGTTTTCGCGGAGGAAATTCACCCCTCCACTTT CSASSFRGGNSPLHF
TRBJ2-7 TRBD2 many TRBV6-2/TRBV6-3 TGTGCCAGCAGCGACCGGGGGCTAGCGGGAGTCGAGCAGTACTTC CASSDRGLAGVEQYF
TRBJ2-5 - many TRBV9 TGTGCCAGCAGCGCTCCAGGGGCCCAAGAGACCCAGTACTTC CASSAPGAQETQYF
TRBJ2-1 - many TRBV5-1 TGCGCCAGCAGCTTGGATCCGTCCACCAGCTCCTACAATGAGCAGTTCTTC CASSLDPSTSSYNEQFF
TRBJ2-7 - many TRBV5-1 TGCGCCAGCACCTCGTCGGGTTACGAGCAGTACTTC CASTSSGYEQYF
TRBJ2-7 TRBD1 - TRBV6-2/TRBV6-3 TGTGCCAGCAGTTACGGGACAGGAGAGCAGTACTTC CASSYGTGEQYF
TRBJ2-3 - few TRBV11-2 TGTGCCAGCAGACCTCGTCGATTGGGGCCCGATACGCAGTATTTT CASRPRRLGPDTQYF
TRBJ2-3 - few TRBV12-2 TGTGCAAGTCGCTTAGCGGTGGGACTCCGCCGGGGCACAGATACGCAGTATTTT CASRLAVGLRRGTDTQYF
TRBJ2-1 TRBD2 many TRBV7-9 TGTGCCAGCAGCTTTAGCGGGAGGGCCTACAATGAGCAGTTCTTC CASSFSGRAYNEQFF
TRBJ1-5 TRBD1 many TRBV6-2/TRBV6-3 TGTGCCAGCAGCCTACAGGGGGGCCATCAGCCCCAGCATTTT CASSLQGGHQPQHF
TRBJ2-3 - many TRBV28 TGTGCCAGCAGTTTGTACACAGATACGCAGTATTTT CASSLYTDTQYF
TRBJ2-7 - few TRBV27 TGTGCCAGCAGTTTCCTCCCAGTCCTCCAGGGGATAGGGCGCGAGCAGTACTTC CASSFLPVLQGIGREQYF
TRBJ2-2 - few TRBV5-1 TGCGCCAGCAGCCCGGGGGTTAACTCCAGGTGGACCGGGGAGCTGTTTTTT CASSPGVNSRWTGELFF